The rows below give T cell receptor beta chains drawn from one sample of a study of T-cell memory formation after mild COVID-19. TCRdb reprocessed the 5' RACE reads with MiXCR, giving one entry per CDR3 protein. The data hold 200,000 to 250,000 distinct CDR3 sequences, with over 15% observed a single time. The sample consisted of PBMCs or a T cell subset sorted from them (not recorded which). The source of these receptors is a man younger than 30 who had mild COVID-19 (a few samples of this study predate the infection). Cell type and time point are not known. CDR3s include the opening cysteine and the closing phenylalanine or tryptophan. Fields, in order: V gene, J gene, CDR3 protein.

V: TRBV5-6
J: TRBJ2-1
CDR3: CASSLTGTGYNEQFF

V: TRBV10-3
J: TRBJ2-5
CDR3: CAIGGGGETQYF

V: TRBV7-3
J: TRBJ2-1
CDR3: CASSSLIRANSYNEQFF

V: TRBV12-3/TRBV12-4
J: TRBJ1-3
CDR3: CASVTLRGTGSGNTIYF

V: TRBV7-2
J: TRBJ2-1
CDR3: CASSSGLAGEQFF

V: TRBV28
J: TRBJ2-3
CDR3: CASRGQSGSTDTQYF

V: TRBV13
J: TRBJ2-1
CDR3: CASSLEGWVGGSNEQFF

V: TRBV7-9
J: TRBJ1-3
CDR3: CASSLPLGVSSGNTIYF

V: TRBV4-3
J: TRBJ2-5
CDR3: CASSQDPFPTPETQYF

V: TRBV7-9
J: TRBJ1-1
CDR3: CASSSRRQGDTEAFF

V: TRBV5-1
J: TRBJ2-1
CDR3: CASSPIPGTGGYNEQFF

V: TRBV7-2
J: TRBJ1-6
CDR3: CASSIRVENSPLHF

V: TRBV6-2/TRBV6-3
J: TRBJ1-3
CDR3: CASRDPGQGIGNTIYF

V: TRBV5-1
J: TRBJ1-1
CDR3: CASSALPRAANTEAFF

V: TRBV6-5
J: TRBJ1-6
CDR3: CASSPVPQGAGNSPLHF

V: TRBV7-3
J: TRBJ1-1
CDR3: CASSLQAGAGAEAFF

V: TRBV7-2
J: TRBJ2-5
CDR3: CASSLTSPEPQYF

V: TRBV7-2
J: TRBJ2-3
CDR3: CASSEWASLSTDTQYF

V: TRBV7-8
J: TRBJ1-4
CDR3: CASSLTRENEKLFF

V: TRBV7-2
J: TRBJ2-3
CDR3: CASSPKGTDTQYF

V: TRBV7-2
J: TRBJ2-2
CDR3: CASSFIYTGELFF

V: TRBV5-6
J: TRBJ2-5
CDR3: CASSSRTPPETQYF

V: TRBV7-2
J: TRBJ1-6
CDR3: CAVGTANSPLHF

V: TRBV29-1
J: TRBJ2-1
CDR3: CSGGTGGNEQFF

V: TRBV6-5
J: TRBJ1-6
CDR3: CASSYSGILVSPLHF

V: TRBV5-1
J: TRBJ2-2
CDR3: CASSFFNTGELFF

V: TRBV12-3/TRBV12-4
J: TRBJ1-6
CDR3: CASSHRDRERSPLHF

V: TRBV29-1
J: TRBJ1-1
CDR3: CSVRLAGNTEAFF

V: TRBV5-6
J: TRBJ1-5
CDR3: CASSLGTGVRGNQPQHF

V: TRBV7-2
J: TRBJ1-2
CDR3: CASSRQGNNGYTF

V: TRBV2
J: TRBJ2-3
CDR3: CASSGGLYTQYF

V: TRBV3-1
J: TRBJ1-3
CDR3: CASSHGHGGNTIYF

V: TRBV5-6
J: TRBJ2-1
CDR3: CASSLQEGNEQFF

V: TRBV7-2
J: TRBJ2-1
CDR3: CASSFVGSSNEQFF

V: TRBV5-1
J: TRBJ2-1
CDR3: CASSPDSAPYNEQFF

V: TRBV3-1
J: TRBJ1-2
CDR3: CASSNGQGSYTF

V: TRBV18
J: TRBJ1-1
CDR3: CASSPQSTGRTEAFF

V: TRBV11-2
J: TRBJ1-2
CDR3: CASSPRGGAYGYTF

V: TRBV2
J: TRBJ2-3
CDR3: CASSGTHNRGTDTQYF

V: TRBV6-6
J: TRBJ1-2
CDR3: CASSYSGQGAPGGGYTF

V: TRBV25-1
J: TRBJ2-5
CDR3: CASEDRGGAETQYF

V: TRBV7-2
J: TRBJ2-1
CDR3: CASTLPGRSEEQFF

V: TRBV11-2
J: TRBJ1-4
CDR3: CASSLGRGFSRALEKLFF

V: TRBV12-3/TRBV12-4
J: TRBJ2-5
CDR3: CASSQLAGQETQYF

V: TRBV5-1
J: TRBJ2-1
CDR3: CASSFALDIRASNEQFF

V: TRBV7-8
J: TRBJ1-1
CDR3: CASSLGRSNTEAFF

V: TRBV6-5
J: TRBJ2-4
CDR3: CASSYSGVGTKNIQYF

V: TRBV7-2
J: TRBJ2-5
CDR3: CASSGQVETQYF

V: TRBV4-2
J: TRBJ2-5
CDR3: CASSQDGQGAGETQYF

V: TRBV4-1
J: TRBJ1-1
CDR3: CASSQDFFPNTEAFF

V: TRBV3-1
J: TRBJ2-1
CDR3: CASSQIAGGFGNEQFF